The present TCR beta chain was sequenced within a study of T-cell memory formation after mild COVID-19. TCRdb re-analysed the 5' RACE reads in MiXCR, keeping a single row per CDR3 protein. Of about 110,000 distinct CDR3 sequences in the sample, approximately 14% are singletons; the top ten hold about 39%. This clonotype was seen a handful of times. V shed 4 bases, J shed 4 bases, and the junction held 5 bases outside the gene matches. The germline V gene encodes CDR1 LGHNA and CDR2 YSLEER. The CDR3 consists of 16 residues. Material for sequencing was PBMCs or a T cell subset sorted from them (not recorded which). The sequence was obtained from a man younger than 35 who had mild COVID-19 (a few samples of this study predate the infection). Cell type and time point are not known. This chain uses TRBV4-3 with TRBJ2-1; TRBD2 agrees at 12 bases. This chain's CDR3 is CASSRVLAGGYNEQFF. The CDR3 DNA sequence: TGCGCCAGCAGCCGAGTACTAGCGGGGGGTTACAATGAGCAGTTCTTC.